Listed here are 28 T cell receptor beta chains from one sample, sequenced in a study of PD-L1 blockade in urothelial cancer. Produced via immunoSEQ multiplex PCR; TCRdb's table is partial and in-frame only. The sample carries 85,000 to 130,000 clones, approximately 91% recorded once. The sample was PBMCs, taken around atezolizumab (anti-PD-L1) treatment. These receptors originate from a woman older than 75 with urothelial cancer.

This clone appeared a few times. CDR3 sequence: CASSLLDRSTEAFF. CDR3 DNA sequence: TGTGCCAGCAGTTTATTAGACAGAAGCACTGAAGCTTTCTTT. V and J are TRBV28 and TRBJ1-1, with D possibly TRBD1 on 5 matching bases. Germline-derived CDR1 and CDR2 are MDHEN and SYDVKM. Trimming pared 1 base from V and 4 bases from J, leaving 10 bases between. The CDR3 extends over 14 amino acids.

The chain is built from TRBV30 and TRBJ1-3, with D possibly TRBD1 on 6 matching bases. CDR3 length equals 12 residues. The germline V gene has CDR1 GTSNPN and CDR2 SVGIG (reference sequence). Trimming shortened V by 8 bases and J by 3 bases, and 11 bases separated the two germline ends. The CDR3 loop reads CARSGDGNTIYF. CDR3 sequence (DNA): TGTGCCAGGTCAGGGGATGGAAACACCATATATTTT.

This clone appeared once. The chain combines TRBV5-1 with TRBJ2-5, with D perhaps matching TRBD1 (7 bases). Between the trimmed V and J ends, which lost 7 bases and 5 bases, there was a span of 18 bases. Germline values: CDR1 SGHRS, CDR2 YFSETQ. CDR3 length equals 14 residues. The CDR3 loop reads CASGHPQGRETQYF. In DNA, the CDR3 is TGCGCCAGCGGCCATCCACAGGGGAGGGAGACCCAGTACTTC.

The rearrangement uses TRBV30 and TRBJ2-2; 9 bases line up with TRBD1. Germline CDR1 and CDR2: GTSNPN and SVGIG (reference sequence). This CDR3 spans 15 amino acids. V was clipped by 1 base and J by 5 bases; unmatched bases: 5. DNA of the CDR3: TGTGCCTGGAGTGGACGGGACAGGGCTACCGGGGAGCTGTTTTTT. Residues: CAWSGRDRATGELFF. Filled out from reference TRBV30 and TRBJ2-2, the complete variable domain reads SQTIHQWPATLVQPVGSPLSLECTVEGTSNPNLYWYRQAAGRGLQLLFYSVGIGQISSEVPQNLSASRPQDRQFILSSKKLLLSDSGFYLCAWSGRDRATGELFFGEGSRLTVL.

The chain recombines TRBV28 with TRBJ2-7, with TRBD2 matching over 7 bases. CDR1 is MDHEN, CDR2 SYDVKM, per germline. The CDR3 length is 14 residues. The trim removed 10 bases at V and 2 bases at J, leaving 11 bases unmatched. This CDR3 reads CATHPASGAYEQYF. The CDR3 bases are TGTGCCACCCACCCGGCTAGCGGCGCCTACGAGCAGTACTTC.

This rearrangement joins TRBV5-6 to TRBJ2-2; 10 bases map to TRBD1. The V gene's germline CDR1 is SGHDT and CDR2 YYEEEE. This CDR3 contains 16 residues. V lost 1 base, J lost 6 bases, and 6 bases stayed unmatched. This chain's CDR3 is CASSLYVTGGSGELFF. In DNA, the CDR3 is TGTGCCAGCAGCTTGTATGTGACAGGGGGCTCCGGGGAGCTGTTTTTT.

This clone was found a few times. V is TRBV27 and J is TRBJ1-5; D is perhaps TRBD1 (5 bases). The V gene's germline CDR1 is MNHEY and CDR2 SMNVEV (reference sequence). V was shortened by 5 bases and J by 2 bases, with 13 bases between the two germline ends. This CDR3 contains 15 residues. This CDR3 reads CASSPNSGGNQPQHF. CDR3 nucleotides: TGTGCCAGCAGTCCGAACTCGGGGGGCAATCAGCCCCAGCATTTT.

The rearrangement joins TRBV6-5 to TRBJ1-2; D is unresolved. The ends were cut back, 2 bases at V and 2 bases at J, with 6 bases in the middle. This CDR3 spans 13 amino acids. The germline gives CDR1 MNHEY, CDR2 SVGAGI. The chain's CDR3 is CASSYGLNYGYTF. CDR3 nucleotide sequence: TGTGCCAGCAGTTACGGACTGAACTATGGCTACACCTTC.

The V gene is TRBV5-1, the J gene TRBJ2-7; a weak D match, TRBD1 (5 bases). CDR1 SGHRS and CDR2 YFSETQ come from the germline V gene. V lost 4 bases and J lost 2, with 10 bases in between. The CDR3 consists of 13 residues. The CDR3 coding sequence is TGCGCCAGCAGCCAGGACAACCCCTACGAGCAGTACTTC. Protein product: CASSQDNPYEQYF.

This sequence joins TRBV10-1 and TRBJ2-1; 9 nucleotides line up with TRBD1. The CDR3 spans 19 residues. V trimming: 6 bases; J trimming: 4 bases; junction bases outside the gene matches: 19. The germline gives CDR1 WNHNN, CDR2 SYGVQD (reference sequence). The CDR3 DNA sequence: TGCGCCAGCAGCCAGGGACAGGGAATAGCAGACGGGCGATACAATGAGCAGTTCTTC. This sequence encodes CASSQGQGIADGRYNEQFF.

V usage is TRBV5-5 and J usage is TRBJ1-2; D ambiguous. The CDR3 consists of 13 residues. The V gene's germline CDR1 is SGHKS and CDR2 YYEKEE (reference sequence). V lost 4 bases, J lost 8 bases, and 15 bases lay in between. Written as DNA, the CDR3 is TGTGCCAGCAGCCCGGCAGGTTTTCGGGGCTACACCTTC. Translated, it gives CASSPAGFRGYTF.

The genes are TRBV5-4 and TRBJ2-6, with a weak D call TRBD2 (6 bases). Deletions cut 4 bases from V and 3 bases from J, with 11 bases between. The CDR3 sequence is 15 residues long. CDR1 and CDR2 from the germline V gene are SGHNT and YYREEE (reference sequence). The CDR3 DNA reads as TGTGCCAGCAGCCTCCGGGGGAGTGGGGCCAACGTCCTGACTTTC. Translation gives CASSLRGSGANVLTF.

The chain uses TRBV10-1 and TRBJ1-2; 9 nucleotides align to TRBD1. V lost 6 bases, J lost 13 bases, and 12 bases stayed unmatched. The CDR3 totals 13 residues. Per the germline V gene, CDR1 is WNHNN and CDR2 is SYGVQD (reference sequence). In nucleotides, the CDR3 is TGCGCCAGCAGGGACCGGGACAGGGTGATTTGCACCTTC. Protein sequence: CASRDRDRVICTF.

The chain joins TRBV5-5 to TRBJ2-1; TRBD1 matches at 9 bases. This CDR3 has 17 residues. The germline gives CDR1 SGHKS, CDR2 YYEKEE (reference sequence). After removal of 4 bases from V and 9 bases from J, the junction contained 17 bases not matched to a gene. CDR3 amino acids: CASSQLPGQGRGGEQFF. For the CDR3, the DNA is TGTGCCAGCAGCCAATTACCGGGACAGGGAAGGGGCGGTGAGCAGTTCTTC.

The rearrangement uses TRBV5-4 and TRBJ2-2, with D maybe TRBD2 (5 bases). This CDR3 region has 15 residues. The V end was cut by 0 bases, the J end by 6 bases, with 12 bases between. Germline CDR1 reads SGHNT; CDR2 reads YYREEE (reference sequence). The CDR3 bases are TGTGCCAGCAGCTTGGCCAAAGGGAGCGCCGGGGAGCTGTTTTTT. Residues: CASSLAKGSAGELFF. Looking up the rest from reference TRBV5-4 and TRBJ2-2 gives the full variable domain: ETGVTQSPTHLIKTRGQQVTLRCSSQSGHNTVSWYQQALGQGPQFIFQYYREEENGRGNFPPRFSGLQFPNYSSELNVNALELDDSALYLCASSLAKGSAGELFFGEGSRLTVL.

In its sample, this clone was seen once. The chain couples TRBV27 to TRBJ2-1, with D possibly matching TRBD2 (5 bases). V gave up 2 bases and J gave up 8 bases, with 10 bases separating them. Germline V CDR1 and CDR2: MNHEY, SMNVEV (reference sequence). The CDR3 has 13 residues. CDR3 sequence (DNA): TGTGCCAGCAGTTTAAATCGGGGTGATGAGCAGTTCTTC. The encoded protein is CASSLNRGDEQFF.

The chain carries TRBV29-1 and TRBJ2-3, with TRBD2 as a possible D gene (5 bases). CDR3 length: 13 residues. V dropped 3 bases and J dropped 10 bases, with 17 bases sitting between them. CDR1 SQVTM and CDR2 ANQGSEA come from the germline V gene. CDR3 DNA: TGCAGCGTTGATATGTCACCTAGCATGTCGCAGTATTTT. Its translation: CSVDMSPSMSQYF.

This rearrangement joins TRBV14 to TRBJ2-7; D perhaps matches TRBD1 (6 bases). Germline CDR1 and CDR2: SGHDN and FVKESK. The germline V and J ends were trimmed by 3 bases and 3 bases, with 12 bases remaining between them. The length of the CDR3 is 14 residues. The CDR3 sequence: CASSQTGEYYEQYF. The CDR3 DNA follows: TGTGCCAGCAGCCAGACAGGCGAATACTACGAGCAGTACTTC.

The CDR3 sequence: CASSQDGSGSLETQYF. CDR3 nucleotide sequence: TGTGCCAGCAGCCAAGACGGCAGCGGGAGTTTGGAGACCCAGTACTTC. J is TRBJ2-5 and V is TRBV4-2, with TRBD2 matching over 8 bases. This CDR3 comprises 16 residues. J lost 5 bases, V lost 0 bases, and 8 bases had no gene match. CDR1 LGHNA and CDR2 YNFKEQ come from the germline V gene.

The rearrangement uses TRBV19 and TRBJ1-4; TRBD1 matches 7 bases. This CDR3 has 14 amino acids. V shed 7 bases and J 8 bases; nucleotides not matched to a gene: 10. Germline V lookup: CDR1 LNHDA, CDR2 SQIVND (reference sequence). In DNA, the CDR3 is TGTGCCAGTACCCGGGACAGAGGGCAAGAAAAACTGTTTTTT. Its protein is CASTRDRGQEKLFF.

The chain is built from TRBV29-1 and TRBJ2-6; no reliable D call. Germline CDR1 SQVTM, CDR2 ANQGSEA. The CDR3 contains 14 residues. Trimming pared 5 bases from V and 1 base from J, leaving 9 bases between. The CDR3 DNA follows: TGCAGCGTTACCCGCCTATCTGGGGCCAACGTCCTGACTTTC. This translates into CSVTRLSGANVLTF.

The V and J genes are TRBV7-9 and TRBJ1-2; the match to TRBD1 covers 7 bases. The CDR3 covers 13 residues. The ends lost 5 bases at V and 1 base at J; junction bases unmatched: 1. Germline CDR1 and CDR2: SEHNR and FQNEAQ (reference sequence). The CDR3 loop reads CASSRDSNYGYTF. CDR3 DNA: TGTGCCAGCAGCCGGGACAGTAACTATGGCTACACCTTC.

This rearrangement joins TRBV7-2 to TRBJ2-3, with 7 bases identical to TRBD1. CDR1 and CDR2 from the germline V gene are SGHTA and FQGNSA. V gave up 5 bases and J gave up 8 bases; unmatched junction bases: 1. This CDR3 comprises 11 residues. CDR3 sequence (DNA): TGTGCCAGCAGCAACAGGGGTACGCAGTATTTT. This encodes CASSNRGTQYF. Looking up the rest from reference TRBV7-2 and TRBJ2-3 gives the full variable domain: GAGVSQSPSNKVTEKGKDVELRCDPISGHTALYWYRQSLGQGLEFLIYFQGNSAPDKSGLPSDRFSAERTGGSVSTLTIQRTQQEDSAVYLCASSNRGTQYFGPGTRLTVL.

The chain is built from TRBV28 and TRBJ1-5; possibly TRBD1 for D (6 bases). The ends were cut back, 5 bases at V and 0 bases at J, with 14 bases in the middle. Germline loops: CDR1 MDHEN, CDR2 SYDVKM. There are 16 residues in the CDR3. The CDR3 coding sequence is TGTGCCAGCAGTACAGTCCAGGGGTATAGCAATCAGCCCCAGCATTTT. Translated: CASSTVQGYSNQPQHF.

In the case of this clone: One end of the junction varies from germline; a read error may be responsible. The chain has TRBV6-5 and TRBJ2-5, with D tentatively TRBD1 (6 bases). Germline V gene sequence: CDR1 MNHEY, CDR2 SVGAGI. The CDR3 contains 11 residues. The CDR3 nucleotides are TGTGCCAGCAGTTCTCCCGGACAGTACCACTTC. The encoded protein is CASSSPGQYHF.

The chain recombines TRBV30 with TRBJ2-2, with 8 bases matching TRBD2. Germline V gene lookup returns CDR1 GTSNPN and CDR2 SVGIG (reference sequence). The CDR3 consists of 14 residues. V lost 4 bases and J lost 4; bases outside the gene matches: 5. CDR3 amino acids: CAWIRLASTGELFF. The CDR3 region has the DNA TGTGCCTGGATCAGACTAGCGAGCACCGGGGAGCTGTTTTTT.

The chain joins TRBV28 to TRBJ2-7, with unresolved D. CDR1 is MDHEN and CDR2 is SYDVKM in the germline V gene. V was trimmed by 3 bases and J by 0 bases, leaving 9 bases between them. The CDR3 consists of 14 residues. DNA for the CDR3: TGTGCCAGCAGTTTCGTGAGGAGCTCCTACGAGCAGTACTTC. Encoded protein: CASSFVRSSYEQYF.

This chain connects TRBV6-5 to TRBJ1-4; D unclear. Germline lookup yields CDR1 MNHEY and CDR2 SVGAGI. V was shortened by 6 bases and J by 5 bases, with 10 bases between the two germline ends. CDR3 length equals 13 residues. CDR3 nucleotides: TGTGCCAGCAGCTACGGCCGAAATGAAAAACTGTTTTTT. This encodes CASSYGRNEKLFF.